This TCR beta chain was captured in a study of regulatory T cells in long-lasting Graves disease. On the study more broadly: Graves' patients with a new diagnosis had received antithyroid drugs under 3 months. General study results and limits: The study found lower TCR diversity in persistent Graves' patients than in newly diagnosed ones.

Of note for this clonotype: Antigen: not known. At one boundary the junction diverges from the germline segment, which might be a read error.

Relying on iRepertoire HTBI primers and Arm-PCR of CDR3 regions, the team built TCR beta libraries. TCRdb re-analysed the multiplex PCR reads in MiXCR, keeping a single row per CDR3 protein. The sample carries 520,000 or so distinct CDR3 sequences, 12% recorded once. The time point here: newly diagnosed GD, antithyroid drugs for less than 3 months. Isolated PBMC RNA provided the starting material for the TCR library. Germline lookup yields CDR1 GTSNPN and CDR2 SVGIG (reference sequence). This CDR3 is built from 13 residues. The sample was also reused in another study, on T cells in Graves' hyperthyroidism and ophthalmopathy.

The source of this sequence is a woman in her twenties or thirties with Graves disease. Source: peripheral blood mononuclear cells (PBMCs), taken at new diagnosis, from a patient treated with antithyroid drugs. This chain links TRBV30 with TRBJ2-7, with 8 positions matching TRBD1. CDR3 coding DNA: TGTGCCTGGACCGGACAGGGTTCCTCCGAGCAGTACTTC. This gives the protein CAWTGQGSSEQYF.